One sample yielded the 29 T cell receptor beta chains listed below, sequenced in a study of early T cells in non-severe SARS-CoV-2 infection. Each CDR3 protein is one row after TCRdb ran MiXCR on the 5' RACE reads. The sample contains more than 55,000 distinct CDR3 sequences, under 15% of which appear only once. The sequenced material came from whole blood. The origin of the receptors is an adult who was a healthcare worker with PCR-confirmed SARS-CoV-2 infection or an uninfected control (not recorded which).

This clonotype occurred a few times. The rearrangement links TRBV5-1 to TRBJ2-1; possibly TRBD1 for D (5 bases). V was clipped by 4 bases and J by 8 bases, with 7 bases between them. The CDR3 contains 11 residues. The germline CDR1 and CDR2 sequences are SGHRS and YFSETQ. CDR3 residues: CASSIRDEQFF. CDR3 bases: TGCGCCAGCAGCATCAGGGATGAGCAGTTCTTC.

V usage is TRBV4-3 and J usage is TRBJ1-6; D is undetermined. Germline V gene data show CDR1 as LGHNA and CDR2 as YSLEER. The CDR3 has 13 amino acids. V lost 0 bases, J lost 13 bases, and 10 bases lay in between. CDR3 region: CASSQDGSSPLHF. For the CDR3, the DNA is TGCGCCAGCAGCCAAGACGGATCTTCGCCCCTCCACTTT.

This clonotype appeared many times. CDR3 DNA: TGTGCCAGTAGTTCCGACAGTCAAGAGACCCAGTACTTC. It translates to CASSSDSQETQYF. This sequence joins TRBV19 and TRBJ2-5; weak D call: TRBD1 (5 bases). The CDR3 length is 13 residues. The germline gives CDR1 LNHDA, CDR2 SQIVND (reference sequence). Trimming stripped 5 bases from V and 2 bases from J, with 9 bases between.

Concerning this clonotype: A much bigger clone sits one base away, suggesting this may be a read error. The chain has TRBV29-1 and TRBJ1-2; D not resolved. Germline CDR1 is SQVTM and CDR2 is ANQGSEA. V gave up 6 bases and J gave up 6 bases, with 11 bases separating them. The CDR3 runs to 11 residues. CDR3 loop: CSVPHFHGYTF. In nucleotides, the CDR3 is TGCAGCGTCCCCCACTTCCATGGCTACACCTTC.

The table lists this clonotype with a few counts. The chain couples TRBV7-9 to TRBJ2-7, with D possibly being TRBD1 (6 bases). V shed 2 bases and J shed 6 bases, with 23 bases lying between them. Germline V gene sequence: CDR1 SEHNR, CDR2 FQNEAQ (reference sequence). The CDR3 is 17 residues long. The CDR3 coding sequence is TGTGCCAGCAGCTTAACTGGGATAGACAGGTCGCGGGTCGAGCAGTACTTC. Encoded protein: CASSLTGIDRSRVEQYF.

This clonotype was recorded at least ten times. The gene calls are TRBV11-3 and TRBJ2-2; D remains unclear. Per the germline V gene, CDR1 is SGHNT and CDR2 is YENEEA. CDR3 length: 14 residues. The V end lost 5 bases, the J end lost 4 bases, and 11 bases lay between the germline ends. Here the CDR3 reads CASSIGPTTGELFF. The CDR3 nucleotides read TGTGCCAGCAGCATAGGGCCGACCACCGGGGAGCTGTTTTTT. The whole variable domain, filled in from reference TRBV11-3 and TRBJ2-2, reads EAGVVQSPRYKIIEKKQPVAFWCNPISGHNTLYWYLQNLGQGPELLIRYENEEAVDDSQLPKDRFSAERLKGVDSTLKIQPAELGDSAVYLCASSIGPTTGELFFGEGSRLTVL.

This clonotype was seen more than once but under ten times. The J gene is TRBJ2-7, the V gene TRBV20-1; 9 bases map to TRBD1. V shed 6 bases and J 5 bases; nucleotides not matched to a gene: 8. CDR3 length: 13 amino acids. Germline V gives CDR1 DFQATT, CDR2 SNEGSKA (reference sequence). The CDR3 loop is CSAPPGQGDEQYF. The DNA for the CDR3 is TGCAGTGCGCCTCCGGGACAGGGTGACGAGCAGTACTTC.

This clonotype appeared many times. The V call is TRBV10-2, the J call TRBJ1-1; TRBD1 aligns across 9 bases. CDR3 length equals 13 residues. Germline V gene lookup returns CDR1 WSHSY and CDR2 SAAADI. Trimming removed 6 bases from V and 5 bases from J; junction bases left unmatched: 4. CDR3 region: CASRGTGSTEAFF. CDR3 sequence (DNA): TGCGCCAGCAGAGGGACAGGGTCGACTGAAGCTTTCTTT.

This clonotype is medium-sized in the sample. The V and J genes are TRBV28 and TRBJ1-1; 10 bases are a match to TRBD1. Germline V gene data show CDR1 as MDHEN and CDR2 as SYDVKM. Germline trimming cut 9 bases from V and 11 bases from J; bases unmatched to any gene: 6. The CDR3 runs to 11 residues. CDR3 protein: CASGTGEIAFF. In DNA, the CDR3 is TGTGCCAGTGGGACAGGGGAGATCGCTTTCTTT.

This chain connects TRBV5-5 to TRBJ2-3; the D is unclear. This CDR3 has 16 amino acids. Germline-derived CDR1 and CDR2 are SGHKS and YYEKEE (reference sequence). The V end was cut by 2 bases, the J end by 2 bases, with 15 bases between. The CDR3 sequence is CASSLTFALYTDTQYF. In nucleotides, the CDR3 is TGTGCCAGCAGCTTAACCTTCGCCCTATACACAGATACGCAGTATTTT.

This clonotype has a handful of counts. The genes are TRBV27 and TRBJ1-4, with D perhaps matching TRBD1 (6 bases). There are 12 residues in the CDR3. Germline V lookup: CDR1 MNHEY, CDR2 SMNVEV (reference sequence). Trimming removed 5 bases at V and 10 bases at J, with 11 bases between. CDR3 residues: CASSRIQGKLFF. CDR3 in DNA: TGTGCCAGCAGTAGAATACAGGGAAAACTGTTTTTT.

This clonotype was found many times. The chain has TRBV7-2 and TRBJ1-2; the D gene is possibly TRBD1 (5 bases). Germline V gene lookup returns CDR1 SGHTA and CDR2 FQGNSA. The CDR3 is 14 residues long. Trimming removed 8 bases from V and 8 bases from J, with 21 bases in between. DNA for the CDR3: TGTGCCAGCCGATCGGGACTTTCCCCCTGGGGCTACACCTTC. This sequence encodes CASRSGLSPWGYTF.

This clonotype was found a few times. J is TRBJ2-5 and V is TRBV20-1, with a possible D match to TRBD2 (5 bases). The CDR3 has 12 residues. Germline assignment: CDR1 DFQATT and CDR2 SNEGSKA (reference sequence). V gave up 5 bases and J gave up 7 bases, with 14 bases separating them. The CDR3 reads CSAGGRSGTQYF. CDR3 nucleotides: TGCAGTGCTGGAGGAAGATCTGGGACCCAGTACTTC.

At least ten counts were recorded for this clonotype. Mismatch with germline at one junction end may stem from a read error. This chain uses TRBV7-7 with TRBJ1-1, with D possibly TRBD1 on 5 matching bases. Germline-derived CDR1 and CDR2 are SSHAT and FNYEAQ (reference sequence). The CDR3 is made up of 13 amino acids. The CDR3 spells CASSLNRGSEAFF. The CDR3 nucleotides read TGTGCTAGCAGCCTCAACCGGGGGTCTGAAGCTTTCTTT.

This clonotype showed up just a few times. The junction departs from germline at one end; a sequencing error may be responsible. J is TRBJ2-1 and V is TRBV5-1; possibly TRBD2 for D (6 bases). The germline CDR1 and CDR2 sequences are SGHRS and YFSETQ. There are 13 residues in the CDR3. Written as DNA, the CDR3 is TGCGCCAGCAGCATATGGACTACTACCGGTGGTCCTTTC. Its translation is CASSIWTTTGGPF.

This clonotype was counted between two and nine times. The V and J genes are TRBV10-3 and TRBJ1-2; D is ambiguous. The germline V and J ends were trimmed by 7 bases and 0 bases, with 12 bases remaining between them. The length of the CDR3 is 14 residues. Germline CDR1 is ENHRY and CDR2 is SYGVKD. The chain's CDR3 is CAITTQSSNYGYTF. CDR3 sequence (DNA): TGTGCCATCACTACCCAGAGTTCTAACTATGGCTACACCTTC.

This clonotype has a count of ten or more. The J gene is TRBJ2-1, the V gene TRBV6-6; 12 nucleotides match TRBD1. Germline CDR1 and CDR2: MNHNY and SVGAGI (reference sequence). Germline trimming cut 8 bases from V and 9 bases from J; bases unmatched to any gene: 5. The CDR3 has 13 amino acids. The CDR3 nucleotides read TGTGCCAGCGGTGGGACAGGGGGCTTTGAGCAGTTCTTC. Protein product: CASGGTGGFEQFF.

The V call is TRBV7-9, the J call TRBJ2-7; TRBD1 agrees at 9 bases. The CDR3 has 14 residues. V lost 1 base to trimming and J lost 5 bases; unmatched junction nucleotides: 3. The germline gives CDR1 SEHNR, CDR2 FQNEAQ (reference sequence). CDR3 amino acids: CASSLGTGDHEQYF. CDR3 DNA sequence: TGTGCCAGCAGCTTAGGGACAGGGGACCACGAGCAGTACTTC.

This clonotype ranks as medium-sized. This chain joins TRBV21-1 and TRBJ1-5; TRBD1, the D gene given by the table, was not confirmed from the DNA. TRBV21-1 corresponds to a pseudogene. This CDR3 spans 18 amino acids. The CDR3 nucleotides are TGTGCCAGCAGCAAAAGCATTGACAGGGGATATAGCAATCAGCCCCAGCATTTT. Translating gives CASSKSIDRGYSNQPQHF.

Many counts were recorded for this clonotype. The CDR3 sequence is CASSGQFQETQYF. The CDR3 DNA follows: TGCGCCAGCAGTGGACAGTTCCAAGAGACCCAGTACTTC. V gene TRBV10-1 combines with J gene TRBJ2-5, with D possibly being TRBD1 (5 bases). The CDR3 is 13 amino acids. Trimming left V 4 bases short and J 1 base short, with 7 bases between. Germline loops: CDR1 WNHNN, CDR2 SYGVQD (reference sequence).

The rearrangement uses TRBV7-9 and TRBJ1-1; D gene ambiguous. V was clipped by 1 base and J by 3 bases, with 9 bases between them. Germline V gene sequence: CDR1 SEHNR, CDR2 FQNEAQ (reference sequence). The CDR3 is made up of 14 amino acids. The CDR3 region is CASSLGLGDTEAFF. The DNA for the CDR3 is TGTGCCAGCAGCTTAGGCCTCGGGGACACTGAAGCTTTCTTT. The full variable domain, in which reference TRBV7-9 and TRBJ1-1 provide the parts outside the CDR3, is DTGVSQNPRHKITKRGQNVTFRCDPISEHNRLYWYRQTLGQGPEFLTYFQNEAQLEKSRLLSDRFSAERPKGSFSTLEIQRTEQGDSAMYLCASSLGLGDTEAFFGQGTRLTVV.

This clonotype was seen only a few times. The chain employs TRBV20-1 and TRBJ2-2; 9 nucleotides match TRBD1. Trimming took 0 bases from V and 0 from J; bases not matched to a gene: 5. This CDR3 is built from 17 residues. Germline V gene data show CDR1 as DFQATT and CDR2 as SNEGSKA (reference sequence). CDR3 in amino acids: CSARDIQGAPNTGELFF. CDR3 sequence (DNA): TGCAGTGCTAGAGATATACAGGGGGCTCCGAACACCGGGGAGCTGTTTTTT.

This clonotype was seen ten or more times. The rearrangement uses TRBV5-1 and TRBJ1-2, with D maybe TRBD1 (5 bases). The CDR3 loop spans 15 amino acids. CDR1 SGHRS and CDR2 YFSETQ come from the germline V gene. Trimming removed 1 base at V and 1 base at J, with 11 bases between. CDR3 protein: CASSLSPDNNYGYTF. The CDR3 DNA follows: TGCGCCAGCAGCTTGTCGCCGGACAATAACTATGGCTACACCTTC. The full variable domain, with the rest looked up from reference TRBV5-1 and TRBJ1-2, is KAGVTQTPRYLIKTRGQQVTLSCSPISGHRSVSWYQQTPGQGLQFLFEYFSETQRNKGNFPGRFSGRQFSNSRSEMNVSTLELGDSALYLCASSLSPDNNYGYTFGSGTRLTVV.

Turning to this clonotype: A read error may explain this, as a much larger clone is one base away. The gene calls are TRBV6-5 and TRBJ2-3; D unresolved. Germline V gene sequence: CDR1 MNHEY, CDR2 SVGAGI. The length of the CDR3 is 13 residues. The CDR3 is CASSYLGSDMQYF. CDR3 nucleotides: TGTGCCAGCAGTTACCTTGGCTCAGATATGCAGTATTTT.

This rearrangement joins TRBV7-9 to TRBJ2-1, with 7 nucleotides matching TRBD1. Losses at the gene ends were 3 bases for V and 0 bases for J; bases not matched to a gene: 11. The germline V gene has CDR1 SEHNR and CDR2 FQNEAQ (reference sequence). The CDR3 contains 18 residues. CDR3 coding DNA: TGTGCCAGCAGCTTTGACAGGGCTTGGGGAAGCTCCTACAATGAGCAGTTCTTC. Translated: CASSFDRAWGSSYNEQFF.

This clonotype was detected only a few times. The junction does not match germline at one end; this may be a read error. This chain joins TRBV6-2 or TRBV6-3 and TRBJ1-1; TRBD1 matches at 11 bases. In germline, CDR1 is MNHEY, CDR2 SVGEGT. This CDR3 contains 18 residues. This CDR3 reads CASRQQGQGVPGNTEVFF. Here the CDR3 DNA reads TGTGCCAGCAGGCAACAGGGACAGGGGGTTCCGGGGAACACTGAAGTTTTCTTT.

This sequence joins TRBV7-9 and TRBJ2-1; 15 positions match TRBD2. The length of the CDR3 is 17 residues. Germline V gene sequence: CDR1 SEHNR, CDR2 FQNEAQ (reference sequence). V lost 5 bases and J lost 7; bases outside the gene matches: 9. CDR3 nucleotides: TGTGCCAGCAGCAGAGGGACTAGCGGGAGGTCGGATAATGAGCAGTTCTTC. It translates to CASSRGTSGRSDNEQFF.

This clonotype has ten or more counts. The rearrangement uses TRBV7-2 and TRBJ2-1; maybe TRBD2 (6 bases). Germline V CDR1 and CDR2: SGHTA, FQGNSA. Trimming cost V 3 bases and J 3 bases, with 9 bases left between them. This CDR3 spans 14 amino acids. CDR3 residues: CASSFSSDYNEQFF. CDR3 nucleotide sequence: TGTGCCAGCAGCTTCTCTAGCGACTACAATGAGCAGTTCTTC. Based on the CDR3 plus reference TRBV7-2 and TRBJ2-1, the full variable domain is GAGVSQSPSNKVTEKGKDVELRCDPISGHTALYWYRQSLGQGLEFLIYFQGNSAPDKSGLPSDRFSAERTGGSVSTLTIQRTQQEDSAVYLCASSFSSDYNEQFFGPGTRLTVL.

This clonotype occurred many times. The CDR3 DNA is TGTGCCAGCTCAACGGACAGCGACTATGGCTACACCTTC. As protein: CASSTDSDYGYTF. The gene calls are TRBV18 and TRBJ1-2, with D possibly being TRBD1 (6 bases). Germline V gene data show CDR1 as KGHSH and CDR2 as LQKENI. Between the trimmed V and J ends, which lost 5 bases and 3 bases, there was a span of 10 bases. This CDR3 is 13 amino acids long.